These T cell receptor beta chains were read from a single sample in a study of T cells in Graves' hyperthyroidism and ophthalmopathy. TCRdb re-called the multiplex PCR reads with MiXCR, one entry per CDR3 protein. The sample holds over 700,000 distinct CDR3 sequences, approximately 19% seen once. Sequenced: blood. The source of these receptors is a woman aged 50 to 65 with Graves' hyperthyroidism that later progressed to Graves' ophthalmopathy. CDR3s include the opening cysteine and the closing phenylalanine or tryptophan. D genes are given only for firm matches. Size tells how often a clone was seen (once, few, many) or the class of an expanded clone, and some rows leave it out.

TRBV11-1	TRBD1	many	TRBJ1-2	TGTGCCAGCAAAAAGGACAGGGGAAGCTATGGCTACACCTTC	CASKKDRGSYGYTF
TRBV6-1	TRBD1	-	TRBJ2-2	TGTGCCAGCGGGGGGGACAGGGTTATTGAGTGGGCCGGGGAGCTGTTTTTT	CASGGDRVIEWAGELFF
TRBV7-9	-	many	TRBJ2-5	TGTGCCAGCAGCCCTACTAACCAAGAGACCCAGTACTTC	CASSPTNQETQYF
TRBV20-1	-	few	TRBJ1-2	TGCAGTGCGAGGCAACGGTATGGCTACACCTTC	CSARQRYGYTF
TRBV9	TRBD1	many	TRBJ1-2	TGTGCCAGCAGCGGCGGGACAGCCGCAGCTAACTATGGCTACACCTTC	CASSGGTAAANYGYTF
TRBV20-1	TRBD1	once	TRBJ1-5	TGCAGTGCTAGCGAGGGGGCCAATCAGCCCCAGCATTTT	CSASEGANQPQHF
TRBV7-8	TRBD1	-	TRBJ1-6	TGTGCCAGCAGCTTAACGACCGGACAGGGGCGTCATAATTCACCCCTCCACTTT	CASSLTTGQGRHNSPLHF
TRBV6-2/TRBV6-3	TRBD1	few	TRBJ1-4	TGTGCCAGCAGTTGGGGACAGCTGAATGAAAAACTGTTTTTT	CASSWGQLNEKLFF
TRBV27	-	few	TRBJ2-7	TGTGCCAGCAGTTTAGGAAGTTTTCAGAGCTCCTACGAGCAGTACTTC	CASSLGSFQSSYEQYF
TRBV6-1	-	few	TRBJ1-2	TGTGCCAGCAGTTACGCCCCCAAGAGTAACTATGGCTACACCTTC	CASSYAPKSNYGYTF
TRBV12-3/TRBV12-4	-	-	TRBJ2-7	TGTGCCAGCAGTTTGGGGGGCAACCTCTACGAGCAGTACTTC	CASSLGGNLYEQYF
TRBV9	-	few	TRBJ2-6	TGTGCCAGCAGCGTACAGGGGCTAGGGGCCAACGTCCTGACTTTC	CASSVQGLGANVLTF
TRBV5-4	-	few	TRBJ2-7	TGTGCCAGCAGCTTGTCAGGGGCGTACTACGAGCAGTACTTC	CASSLSGAYYEQYF
TRBV4-1	-	few	TRBJ1-3	TGCGCCAGCAGCCAGGGGCCCGGCGGGAGCACTGGAAACACCATATATTTT	CASSQGPGGSTGNTIYF
TRBV18	-	-	TRBJ2-2	TGTGCCAGCTCACCGTCCGGCCAGGGAATTTTAGAGCTGTTTTTT	CASSPSGQGILELFF
TRBV6-1	TRBD1	many	TRBJ2-5	TGTGCCAGCAGCGCGGACAGGGGGTTAGAGACCCAGTACTTC	CASSADRGLETQYF
TRBV9	-	-	TRBJ2-5	TGTGCCAGCAGCGTCACCGAACTAGGAGAATACCAAGAGACCCAGTACTTC	CASSVTELGEYQETQYF
TRBV3-1	-	many	TRBJ2-3	TGTGCCAGCAGCCAAGAGTCTCCCGATACGCAGTATTTT	CASSQESPDTQYF
TRBV7-2	TRBD2	-	TRBJ2-1	TGTGCCAGCAGCTATCTAGCGGGAGGAGGGCATGAGCAGTTCTTC	CASSYLAGGGHEQFF
TRBV11-1	-	many	TRBJ1-4	TGTGCCAGCAGCTTTGAAGGAGAAAAACTGTTTTTT	CASSFEGEKLFF
TRBV12-3/TRBV12-4	-	many	TRBJ1-2	TGTGCCAGCACCCCCGCCGCGGGGGTTCGCTACACCTTC	CASTPAAGVRYTF
TRBV13	-	-	TRBJ2-7	TGTGCCAGCAGCATGAGCCGGCTGCAGTACGGGCAGTACTTC	CASSMSRLQYGQYF
TRBV5-1	-	many	TRBJ2-2	TGCGCCAGCAGCTTTAAGTTGAACACCGGGGAGCTGTTTTTT	CASSFKLNTGELFF
TRBV3-1	-	-	TRBJ1-6	TGTGCCAGCAGCCAACTGAGGAATATCAGAGTTAATTCACCCCTCCACTTT	CASSQLRNIRVNSPLHF
TRBV12-3/TRBV12-4	-	many	TRBJ2-2	TGTGCCAGCAGAAACGGGGGGAACACCGGGGAGCTGTTTTTT	CASRNGGNTGELFF
TRBV28	-	few	TRBJ1-5	TGTGCCAGCTCCTGGGGCGGGGTGAATAGCAATCAGCCCCAGCATTTT	CASSWGGVNSNQPQHF
TRBV12-3/TRBV12-4	-	many	TRBJ2-7	TGTGCCAGCGGGGGGACCCGGGAGCAGTACTTC	CASGGTREQYF
TRBV2	-	many	TRBJ2-5	TGTGCCAGCAGGAACTGGGGGCAGGGTGGTATAGAGACCCAGTACTTC	CASRNWGQGGIETQYF
TRBV3-1	-	-	TRBJ1-2	TGTGCCAGCAGCCGGGACACGATAAACTATGGCTACACCTTC	CASSRDTINYGYTF
TRBV20-1	TRBD2	few	TRBJ2-3	TGCAGTGCTAGAGATCCGCGGGGGGGCGATACGCAGTATTTT	CSARDPRGGDTQYF
TRBV5-5	TRBD1	many	TRBJ1-1	TGTGCCAGCAGCCAGCTGACAGGGGATACTGAAGCTTTCTTT	CASSQLTGDTEAFF
TRBV15	-	-	TRBJ2-2	TGTGCCACCGGTTCCGGGCGGTTGCTTAACACCGGGGAGCTGTTTTTT	CATGSGRLLNTGELFF
TRBV20-1	-	few	TRBJ2-7	TGCAGTGCTACCCCCGATCCCTCAATCTACGAGCAGTACTTC	CSATPDPSIYEQYF
TRBV9	-	few	TRBJ2-5	TGTGCCAGCAGCGTTGGAAGTATGGCAGATCAAGAGACCCAGTACTTC	CASSVGSMADQETQYF
TRBV7-8	-	few	TRBJ1-1	TGTGCCAGCAGCTTAGATACGGGAATGAACACTGAAGCTTTCTTT	CASSLDTGMNTEAFF
TRBV6-1	-	-	TRBJ1-5	TGTGCCAGCAGTGAAGTCGGGGGGGGTCCTAGCAATCAGCCCCAGCATTTT	CASSEVGGGPSNQPQHF
TRBV20-1	-	-	TRBJ2-7	TGCAGTGCTACCGCCGGGCCCGATTACGAGCAGTACTTC	CSATAGPDYEQYF
TRBV4-1	-	-	TRBJ2-1	TGCGCCAGCAGCCAAGATCTGGCGGAAGCCTACAATGAGCAGTTCTTC	CASSQDLAEAYNEQFF
TRBV5-6	-	few	TRBJ2-2	TGTGCCAGCCTTCTGGGACACTCGAACACCGGGGAGCTGTTTTTT	CASLLGHSNTGELFF
TRBV13	-	many	TRBJ2-1	TGTGCCAGCAGCCCGAACCAGGACAGCTACAATGAGCAGTTCTTC	CASSPNQDSYNEQFF
TRBV19	TRBD2	-	TRBJ2-3	TGTGCCAGTAGTACTGGACTAGCGCCAGATACGCAGTATTTT	CASSTGLAPDTQYF
TRBV7-9	-	-	TRBJ2-1	TGTGCCAGCAGCTTAGGAGTAAACAGGGATACTGAGCAGTTCTTC	CASSLGVNRDTEQFF
TRBV19	-	-	TRBJ1-5	TGTGCCAGTAGTATTCACTCCAGCCCAAAGCCCCAGCATTTT	CASSIHSSPKPQHF
TRBV12-3/TRBV12-4	TRBD1	once	TRBJ2-7	TGTGCCAGCAGTCTAACTGGACAGGCAGGCAACTCCTACGAGCAGTACTTC	CASSLTGQAGNSYEQYF
TRBV30	-	many	TRBJ2-5	TGTGCCTGGAGAGGCAGGGGGGGAGAGACCCAGTACTTC	CAWRGRGGETQYF